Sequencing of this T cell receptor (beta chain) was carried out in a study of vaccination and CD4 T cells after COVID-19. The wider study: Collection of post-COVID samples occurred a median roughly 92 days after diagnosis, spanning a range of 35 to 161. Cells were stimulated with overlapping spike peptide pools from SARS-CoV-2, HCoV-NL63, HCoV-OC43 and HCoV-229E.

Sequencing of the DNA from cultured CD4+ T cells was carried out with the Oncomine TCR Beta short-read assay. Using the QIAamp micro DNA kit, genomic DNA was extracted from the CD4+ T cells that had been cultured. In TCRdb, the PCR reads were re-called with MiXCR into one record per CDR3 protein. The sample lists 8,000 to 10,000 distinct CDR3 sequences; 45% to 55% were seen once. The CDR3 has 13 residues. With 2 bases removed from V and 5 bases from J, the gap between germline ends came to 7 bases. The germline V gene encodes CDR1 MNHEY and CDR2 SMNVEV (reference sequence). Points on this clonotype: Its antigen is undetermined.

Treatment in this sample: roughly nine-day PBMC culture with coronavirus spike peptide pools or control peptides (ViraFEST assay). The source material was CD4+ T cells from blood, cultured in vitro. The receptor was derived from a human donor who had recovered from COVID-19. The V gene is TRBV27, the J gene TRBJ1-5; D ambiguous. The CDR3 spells CASSLGRDQPQHF. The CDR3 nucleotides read TGTGCCAGCAGTTTAGGGCGGGATCAGCCCCAGCATTTT.